This entry is about one T cell receptor (beta chain). Time point here: peripheral blood 6 weeks after treatment start. Each patient presented with locally advanced or metastatic urothelial carcinoma. This specimen comes from a study of PD-L1 blockade in urothelial cancer. Study-level background: Blood drawn 3 weeks (second dose) and 6 weeks after treatment start was analyzed. Counts from blood samples showed a median of roughly 140,000 T cells.

Assay used: immunoSEQ multiplex PCR; TCRdb lists only in-frame clones, some missing. The data contain around 38,000 clones, roughly 90% of them singletons. This CDR3 region has 13 residues. The germline V and J ends were trimmed by 5 bases and 4 bases, with 11 bases remaining between them. The V gene's germline CDR1 is MDHEN and CDR2 SYDVKM. Specimen: PBMCs, collected around atezolizumab (anti-PD-L1) treatment. The chain employs TRBV28 and TRBJ1-1, with a possible D match to TRBD1 (6 bases). The clonotype was recovered from a man aged 55 to 70 with urothelial cancer. Written as DNA, the CDR3 is TGTGCCAGCAGTGGAGAACAGGGCACTGAAGCTTTCTTT. It is translated as CASSGEQGTEAFF. The whole variable domain, remainder taken from reference TRBV28 and TRBJ1-1, is DVKVTQSSRYLVKRTGEKVFLECVQDMDHENMFWYRQDPGLGLRLIYFSYDVKMKEKGDIPEGYSVSREKKERFSLILESASTNQTSMYLCASSGEQGTEAFFGQGTRLTVV.